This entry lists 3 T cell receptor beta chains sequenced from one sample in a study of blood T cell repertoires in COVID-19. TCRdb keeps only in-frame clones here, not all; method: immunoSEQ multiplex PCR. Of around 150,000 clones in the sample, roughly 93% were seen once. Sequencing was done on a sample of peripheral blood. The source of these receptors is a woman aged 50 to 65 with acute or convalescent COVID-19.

CDR3 protein: CASSHRQPQHF. In nucleotides, the CDR3 is TGCGCCAGCAGTCACCGTCAGCCCCAGCATTTT. The chain couples TRBV23-1 to TRBJ1-5, with D uncertain. TRBV23-1 counts as an open reading frame of uncertain function. There are 11 residues in the CDR3. Deletions cut 3 bases from V and 6 bases from J, with 3 bases between.

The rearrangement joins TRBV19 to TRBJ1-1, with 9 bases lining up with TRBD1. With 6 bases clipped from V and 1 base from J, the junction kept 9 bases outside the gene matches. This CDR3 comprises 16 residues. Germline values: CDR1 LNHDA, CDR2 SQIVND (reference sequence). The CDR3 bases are TGTGCCAGTAGCCACAGGGGGCCTAACACGAACACTGAAGCTTTCTTT. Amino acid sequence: CASSHRGPNTNTEAFF.

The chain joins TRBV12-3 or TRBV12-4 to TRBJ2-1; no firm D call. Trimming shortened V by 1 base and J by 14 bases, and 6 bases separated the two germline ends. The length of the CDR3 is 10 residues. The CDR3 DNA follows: TGTGCCAGCAGTTTAGGCACTAAGTTCTTC. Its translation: CASSLGTKFF.